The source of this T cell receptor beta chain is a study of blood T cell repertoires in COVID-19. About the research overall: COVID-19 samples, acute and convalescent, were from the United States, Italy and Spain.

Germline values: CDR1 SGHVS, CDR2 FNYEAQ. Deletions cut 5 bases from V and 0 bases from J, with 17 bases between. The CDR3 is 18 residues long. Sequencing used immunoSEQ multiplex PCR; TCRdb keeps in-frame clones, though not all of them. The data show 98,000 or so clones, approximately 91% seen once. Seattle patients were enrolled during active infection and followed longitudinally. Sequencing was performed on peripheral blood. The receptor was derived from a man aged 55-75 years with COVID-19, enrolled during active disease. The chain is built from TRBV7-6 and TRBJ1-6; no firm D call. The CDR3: CASSRFGRGLSYNSPLHF. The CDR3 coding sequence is TGTGCCAGCAGCCGATTCGGGAGAGGACTCTCCTATAATTCACCCCTCCACTTT.